This T cell receptor (beta chain) was documented in a study of graft-versus-host responses after intestinal transplantation (dated by TCRdb to the early 2020s). With respect to the entire study: Multivisceral, liver-intestinal, or isolated intestinal transplants were received by the recipients. Anti-thymocyte globulin induction was given to all recipients, followed by maintenance tacrolimus and steroids for two to four years. Bulk TCR-beta CDR3 sequencing was used to track graft-versus-host and host-versus-graft alloreactive T cell clones in the graft, circulation and bone marrow after intestinal transplantation. To identify alloreactive clones, pre-transplant mixed lymphocyte reaction products were sequenced and compared with unstimulated pre-transplant donor and recipient T cells. The cohort enrolled about two dozen intestinal transplant recipients, one of whom was a retransplant, and 3 patients without pretransplant specimens were excluded. A peak of at least 4% donor T cells among recipient peripheral blood mononuclear cells was the definition used for donor T cell macrochimerism. Samples from a few later patients were sequenced in-house on an Illumina MiSeq with MiXCR processing rather than by the commercial service.

Worth noting for this clone: Which antigen it targets is not known. Base quality data are lacking; no much larger clone is found one base away.

The time point label, as the study defines it: cells obtained before transplantation from donor or recipient. CD3+CD4+ and CD3+CD8+ populations were FACS-sorted from unstimulated pre-transplant donor and recipient cells taken from spleen or lymph nodes. Receptor libraries were prepared by the immunoSEQ multiplex PCR assay. For most patients, genomic DNA was isolated with the Qiagen DNeasy Blood and Tissue Kit and sent frozen to Adaptive Biotechnologies for TCR sequencing. Adaptive Biotechnologies carried out high-throughput TCR-beta CDR3 sequencing of genomic DNA for most patients. Under the source paper's analysis protocol: Adaptive's ImmunoSEQ software supplied the TCR sequencing data for more than 15 patients, while MiXCR and VDJtools were used to process a few other patients. CD4 versus CD8 sorting errors were corrected by removing sequences found in both subsets at a frequency ratio below 5:1. CDR3 nucleotide sequences shared by donor and recipient were removed because the origin of these sequences could not be assigned. To count as alloreactive, a clone needed at least 2-fold expansion over unstimulated cells and a minimum CFSE-low frequency of 0.002% (template counts) or 0.001% (read counts). A clone was considered mappable if detected in the sequenced pre-transplant spleen, lymph node, or MLR CFSE-low populations of the donor or recipient. Cumulative frequency of alloreactive clones was calculated as a percentage of all sequences weighted by copy number. TCRdb took over this immuneACCESS table, retaining in-frame rearrangements with V and J assigned. Such tables are incomplete; in checked studies, under half of the missing clones stem from an unresolved V gene, and the remainder is unexplained. That table furnishes V, J and clone size, whereas the DNA furnished D and trimming. The sample table contains tens of thousands of clones; only one count was recorded for around 86% of them. The top ten clonotypes cover 7.5% to 8.5% of the sample.

Looking up the germline V gene yields CDR1 KGHSY and CDR2 FQNENV. Trimming removed 0 bases from V and 2 bases from J; the gene matches leave 12 bases unexplained. The CDR3 contains 18 residues, cysteine and phenylalanine counted. The CDR3 DNA has 54 bases and is translated from base 1. The full study reports these points: In the allografts of patients with donor T cell macrochimerism, GvH to HvG T cell clonal ratios were high. Peak levels of circulating GvH clones were associated with declines in HvG clones early after transplant. Conclusions were limited by the relatively low number and heterogeneity of intestinal transplant patients. GvH clones were found in recipient bone marrow, and some of the GvH clones appeared earlier in ileal mucosa or blood, which is consistent with an intestinal mucosal origin.

This clonotype was obtained from a human donor who was the organ donor for an intestinal transplant. Here the sequenced sample was unstimulated CD8+ T cells sorted from spleen or lymph node cells, taken before transplant. Recombination joined TRBV16 with TRBJ2-5, with TRBD1 matching 7 junction bases. This receptor carries the CDR3 CASSQSMGDSLTQETQYF. The sequence in DNA is TGTGCCAGCAGCCAATCGATGGGGGACAGCCTTACTCAAGAGACCCAGTACTTC.